This TCR beta chain was retrieved from a study of long-term antiretroviral therapy in people with HIV. About the study: The 2015 immediate-ART recommendation came about a decade after the earliest samples.

The libraries were made with immunoSEQ v3.0 at survey level. The data were produced by immunoSEQ multiplex PCR, yet TCRdb's version contains in-frame clones alone and is incomplete. This table has approximately 19,000 clones, 87% appearing once. This CDR3 comprises 13 residues. Germline lookup yields CDR1 LNHDA and CDR2 SQIVND (reference sequence). With 7 bases removed from V and 0 bases from J, the gap between germline ends came to 9 bases. Source: unsorted PBMCs, taken 2.1 years after starting antiretroviral therapy. This receptor was taken from a man in his late teens or twenties with HIV. The rearrangement links TRBV19 to TRBJ1-2; D unclear. The CDR3 is CASNPGTNYGYTF. DNA of the CDR3: TGTGCCAGTAACCCAGGAACTAACTATGGCTACACCTTC.